The text below deals with one T cell receptor beta chain. The antigen remains undetermined. This specimen belongs to a study of cytomegalovirus exposure and HLA in healthy donors. This PCR relied on a set of 60 Vbeta primers and 13 Jbeta primers. Profiled with immunoSEQ multiplex PCR; TCRdb holds only in-frame clones, not every one. The sample has about 170,000 clones, roughly 85% seen once. The CDR3 extends over 14 amino acids. CDR1 and CDR2 from the germline V gene are PRHDT and FYEKMQ (reference sequence). V dropped 6 bases and J dropped 5; count of bases not matched to a gene: 7. Findings and limits, study-wide: It was reported in a later analysis that an Asian-associated ancestry cluster showed fewer N-insertions than the roughly 670-donor mean. HLA-A and HLA-B allele assignments for most subjects were reportedly predicted accurately using TCR beta sequences.

This chain joins TRBV13 and TRBJ2-5, with 9 bases aligning to TRBD2. Sequencing was performed on PBMCs. This clonotype originated in a man younger than 45 in good health and CMV-seropositive. The CDR3 sequence: CASSSIAGVETQYF. For the CDR3, the DNA is TGTGCCAGCAGTTCCATAGCGGGAGTGGAGACCCAGTACTTC.